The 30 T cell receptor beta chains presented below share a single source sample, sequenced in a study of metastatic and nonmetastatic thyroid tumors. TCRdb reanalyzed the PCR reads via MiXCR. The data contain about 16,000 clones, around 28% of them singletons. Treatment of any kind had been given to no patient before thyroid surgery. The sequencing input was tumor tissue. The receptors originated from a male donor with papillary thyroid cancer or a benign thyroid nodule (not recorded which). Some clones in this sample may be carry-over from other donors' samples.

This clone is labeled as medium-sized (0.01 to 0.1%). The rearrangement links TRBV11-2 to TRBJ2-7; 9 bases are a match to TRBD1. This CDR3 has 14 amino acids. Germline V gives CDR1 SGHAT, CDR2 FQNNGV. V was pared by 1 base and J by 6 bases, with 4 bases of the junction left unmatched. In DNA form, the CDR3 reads TGTGCCAGCAGCTTAGGGACAGGGGTCCTCGAGCAGTACTTC. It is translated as CASSLGTGVLEQYF.

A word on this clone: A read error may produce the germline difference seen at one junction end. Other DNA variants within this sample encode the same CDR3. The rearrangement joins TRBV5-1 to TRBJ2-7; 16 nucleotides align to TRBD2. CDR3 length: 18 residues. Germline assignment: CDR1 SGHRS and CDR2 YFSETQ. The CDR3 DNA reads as TGTGCCAGCAGCCCCCGTTTGGGACTAGCGGGAGGGAGCTACGAGCAGTACTTC. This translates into CASSPRLGLAGGSYEQYF.

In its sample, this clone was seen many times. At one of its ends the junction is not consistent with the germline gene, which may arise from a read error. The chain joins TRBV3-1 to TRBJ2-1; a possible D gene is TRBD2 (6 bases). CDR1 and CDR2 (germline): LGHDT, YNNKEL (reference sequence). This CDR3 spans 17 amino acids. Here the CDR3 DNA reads TGTGCCAGCAGCCAAGCCGACGGTCGGGAGTATCACCATGAGCAGTCCTTC. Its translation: CASSQADGREYHHEQSF.

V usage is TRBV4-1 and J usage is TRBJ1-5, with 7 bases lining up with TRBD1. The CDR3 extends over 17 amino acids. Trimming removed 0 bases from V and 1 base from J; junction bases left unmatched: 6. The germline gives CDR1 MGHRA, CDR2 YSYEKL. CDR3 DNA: TGCGCCAGCAGCCAAGATCCCGGCAGGGGGAGCAATCAGCCCCAGCATTTT. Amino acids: CASSQDPGRGSNQPQHF.

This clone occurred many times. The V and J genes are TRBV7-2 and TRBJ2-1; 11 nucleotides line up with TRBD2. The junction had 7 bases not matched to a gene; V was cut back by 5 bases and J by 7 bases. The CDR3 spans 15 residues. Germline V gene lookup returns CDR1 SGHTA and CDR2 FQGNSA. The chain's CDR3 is CASSVTSGSRNEQFF. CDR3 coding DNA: TGTGCCAGCAGCGTTACTAGCGGGAGTAGGAATGAGCAGTTCTTC.

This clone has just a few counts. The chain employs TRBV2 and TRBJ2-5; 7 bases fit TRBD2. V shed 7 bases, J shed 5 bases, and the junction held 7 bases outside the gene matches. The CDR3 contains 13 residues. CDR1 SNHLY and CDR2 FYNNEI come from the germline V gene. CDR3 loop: CASTVGLRETQYF. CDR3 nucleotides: TGTGCCAGCACTGTGGGACTAAGGGAGACCCAGTACTTC. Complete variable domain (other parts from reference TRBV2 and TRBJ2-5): EPEVTQTPSHQVTQMGQEVILRCVPISNHLYFYWYRQILGQKVEFLVSFYNNEISEKSEIFDDQFSVERPDGSNFTLKIRSTKLEDSAMYFCASTVGLRETQYFGPGTRLLVL.

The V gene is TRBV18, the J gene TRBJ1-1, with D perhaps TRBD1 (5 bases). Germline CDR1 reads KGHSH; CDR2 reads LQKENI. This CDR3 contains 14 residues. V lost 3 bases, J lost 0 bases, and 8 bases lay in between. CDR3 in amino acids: CASSPTALNTEAFF. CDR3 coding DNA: TGTGCCAGCTCACCGACAGCCCTGAACACTGAAGCTTTCTTT.

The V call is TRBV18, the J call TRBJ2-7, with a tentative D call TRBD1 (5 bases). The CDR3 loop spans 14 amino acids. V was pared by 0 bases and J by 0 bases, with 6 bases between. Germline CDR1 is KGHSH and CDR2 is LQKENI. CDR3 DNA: TGTGCCAGCTCACCACCGGACAACTCCTACGAGCAGTACTTC. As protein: CASSPPDNSYEQYF.

The CDR3, as DNA: TGTGCCAGCAGTCGGGGGAGGATAACTGAAGCTTTCTTT. Its protein product is CASSRGRITEAFF. The chain links TRBV28 to TRBJ1-1, with D perhaps matching TRBD1 (5 bases). The V end was cut by 5 bases, the J end by 5 bases, with 12 bases between. Germline CDR1 is MDHEN and CDR2 is SYDVKM. CDR3 length equals 13 residues.

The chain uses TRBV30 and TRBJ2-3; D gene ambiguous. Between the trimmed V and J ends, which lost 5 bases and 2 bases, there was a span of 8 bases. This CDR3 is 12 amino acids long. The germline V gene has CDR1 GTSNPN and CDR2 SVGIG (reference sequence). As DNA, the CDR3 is TGTGCCTGGGGGCCTTCCACAGATACGCAGTATTTT. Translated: CAWGPSTDTQYF.

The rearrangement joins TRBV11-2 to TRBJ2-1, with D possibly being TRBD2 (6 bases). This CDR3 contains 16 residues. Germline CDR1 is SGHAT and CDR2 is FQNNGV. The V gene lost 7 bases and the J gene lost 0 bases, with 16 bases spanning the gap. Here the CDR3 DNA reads TGTGCCAGCACTGACAGACAGACTAGCTCCTACAATGAGCAGTTCTTC. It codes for CASTDRQTSSYNEQFF.

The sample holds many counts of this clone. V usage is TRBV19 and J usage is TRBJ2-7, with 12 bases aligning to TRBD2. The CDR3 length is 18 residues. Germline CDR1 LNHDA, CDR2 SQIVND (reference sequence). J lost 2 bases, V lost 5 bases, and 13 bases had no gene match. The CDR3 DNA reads TGTGCCAGTAGTTTCCGGACTAGCGGGACTAATTATGCCTACGAGCAGTACTTC. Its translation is CASSFRTSGTNYAYEQYF.

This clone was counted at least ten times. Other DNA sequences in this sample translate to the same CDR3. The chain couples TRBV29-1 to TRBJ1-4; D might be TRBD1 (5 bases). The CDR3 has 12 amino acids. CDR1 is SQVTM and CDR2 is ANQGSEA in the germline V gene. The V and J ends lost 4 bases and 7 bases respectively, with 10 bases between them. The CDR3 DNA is TGCAGCGTTGGGGCAGGGAGTGAAAAACTGTTTTTT. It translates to CSVGAGSEKLFF.

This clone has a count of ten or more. The CDR3 is CASSPVDQAEAFF. In nucleotides, the CDR3 is TGTGCCAGCAGCCCAGTGGACCAGGCTGAAGCTTTCTTT. This chain links TRBV7-6 with TRBJ1-1; D gene unclear. This CDR3 is 13 amino acids long. Trimming took 5 bases from V and 6 from J, leaving 13 bases between them. Per germline, CDR1 SGHVS and CDR2 FNYEAQ.

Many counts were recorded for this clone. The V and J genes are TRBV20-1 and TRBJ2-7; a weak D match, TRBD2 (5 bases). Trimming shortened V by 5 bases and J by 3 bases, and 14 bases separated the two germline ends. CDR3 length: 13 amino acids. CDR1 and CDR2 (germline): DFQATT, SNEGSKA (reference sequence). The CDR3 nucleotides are TGCAGTGCTGGCGCGGAGGACCTCTACGAGCAGTACTTC. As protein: CSAGAEDLYEQYF.

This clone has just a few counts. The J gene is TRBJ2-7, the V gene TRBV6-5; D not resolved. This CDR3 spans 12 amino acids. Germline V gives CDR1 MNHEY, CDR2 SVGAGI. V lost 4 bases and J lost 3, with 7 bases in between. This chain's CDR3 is CASSLGGYEQYF. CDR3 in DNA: TGTGCCAGCAGTTTAGGCGGCTACGAGCAGTACTTC.

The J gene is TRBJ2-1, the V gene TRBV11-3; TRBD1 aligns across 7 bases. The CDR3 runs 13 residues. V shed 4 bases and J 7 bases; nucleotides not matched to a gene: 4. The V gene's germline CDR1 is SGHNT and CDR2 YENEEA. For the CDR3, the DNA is TGTGCCAGCAGCTCGACAGGGTGGAATGAGCAGTTCTTC. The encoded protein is CASSSTGWNEQFF.

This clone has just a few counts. CDR3 protein: CASSFPGISGANVLTF. The CDR3 DNA reads TGTGCCAGCAGTTTTCCGGGGATATCTGGGGCCAACGTCCTGACTTTC. The V and J genes are TRBV28 and TRBJ2-6; the D gene is possibly TRBD2 (5 bases). Germline V gene lookup returns CDR1 MDHEN and CDR2 SYDVKM. There are 16 residues in the CDR3. V shed 3 bases and J shed 1 base, with 10 bases lying between them.

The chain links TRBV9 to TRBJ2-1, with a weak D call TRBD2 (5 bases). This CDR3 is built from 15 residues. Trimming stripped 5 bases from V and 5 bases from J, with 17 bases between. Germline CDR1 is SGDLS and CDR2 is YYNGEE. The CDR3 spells CASSEGLLINNEQFF. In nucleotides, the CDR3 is TGTGCCAGCAGTGAGGGCCTCCTAATTAACAATGAGCAGTTCTTC.

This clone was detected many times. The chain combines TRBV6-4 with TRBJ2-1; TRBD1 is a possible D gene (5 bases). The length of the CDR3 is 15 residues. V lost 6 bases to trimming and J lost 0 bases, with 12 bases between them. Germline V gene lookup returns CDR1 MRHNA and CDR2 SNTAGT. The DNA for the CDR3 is TGTGCCAGCAGAGACAGCGCAAACTCCTACAATGAGCAGTTCTTC. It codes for CASRDSANSYNEQFF.

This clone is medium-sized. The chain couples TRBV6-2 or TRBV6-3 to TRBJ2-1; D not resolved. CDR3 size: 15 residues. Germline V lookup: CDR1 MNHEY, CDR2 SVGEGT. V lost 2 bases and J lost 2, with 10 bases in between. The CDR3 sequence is CASSYHSTPYNEQFF. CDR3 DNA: TGTGCCAGCAGTTACCACTCGACTCCCTACAATGAGCAGTTCTTC.

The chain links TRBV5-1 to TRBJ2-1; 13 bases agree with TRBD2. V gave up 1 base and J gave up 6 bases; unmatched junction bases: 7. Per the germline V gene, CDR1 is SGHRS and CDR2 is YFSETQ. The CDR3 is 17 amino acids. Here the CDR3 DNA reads TGCGCCAGCAGCTTGAGTGGACTAGCGGGAGTAATCAATGAGCAGTTCTTC. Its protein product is CASSLSGLAGVINEQFF.

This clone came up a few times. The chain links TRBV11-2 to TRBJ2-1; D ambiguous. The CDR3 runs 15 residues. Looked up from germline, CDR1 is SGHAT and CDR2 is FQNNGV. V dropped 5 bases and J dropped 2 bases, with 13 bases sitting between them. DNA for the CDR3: TGTGCCAGCAGCCCCTCTTTGACGCCCTACAATGAGCAGTTCTTC. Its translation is CASSPSLTPYNEQFF.

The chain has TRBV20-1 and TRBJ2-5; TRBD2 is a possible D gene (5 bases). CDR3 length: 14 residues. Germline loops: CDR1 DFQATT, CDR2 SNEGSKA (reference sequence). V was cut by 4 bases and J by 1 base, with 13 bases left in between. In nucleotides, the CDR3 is TGCAGTGCTACTGGACTGGCACTCCAAGAGACCCAGTACTTC. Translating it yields CSATGLALQETQYF.

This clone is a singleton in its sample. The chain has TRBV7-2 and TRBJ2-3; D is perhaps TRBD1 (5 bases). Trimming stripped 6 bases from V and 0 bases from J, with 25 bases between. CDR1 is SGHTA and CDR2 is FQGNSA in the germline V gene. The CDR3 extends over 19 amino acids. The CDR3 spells CASRGPWPTTYPSTDTQYF. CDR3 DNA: TGTGCCAGCAGGGGGCCGTGGCCAACAACATACCCTAGCACAGATACGCAGTATTTT.

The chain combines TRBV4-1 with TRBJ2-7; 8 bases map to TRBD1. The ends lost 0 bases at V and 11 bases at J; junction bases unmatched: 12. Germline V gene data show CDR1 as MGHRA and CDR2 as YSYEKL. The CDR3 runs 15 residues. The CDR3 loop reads CASSQDERTGSLEYF. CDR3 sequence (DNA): TGCGCCAGCAGCCAAGATGAGAGGACAGGGAGTCTAGAGTACTTC.

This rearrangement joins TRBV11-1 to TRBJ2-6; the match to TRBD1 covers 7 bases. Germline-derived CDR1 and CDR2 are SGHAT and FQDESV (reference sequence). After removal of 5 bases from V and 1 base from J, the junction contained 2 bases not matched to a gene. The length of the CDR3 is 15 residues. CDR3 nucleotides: TGTGCCAGCAGCGCAGGGGGATCTGGGGCCAACGTCCTGACTTTC. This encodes CASSAGGSGANVLTF.

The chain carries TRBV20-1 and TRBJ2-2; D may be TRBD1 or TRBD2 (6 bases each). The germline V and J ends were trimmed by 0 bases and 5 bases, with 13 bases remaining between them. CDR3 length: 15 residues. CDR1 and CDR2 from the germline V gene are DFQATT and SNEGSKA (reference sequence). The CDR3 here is CSARDEGGPTGELFF. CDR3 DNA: TGCAGTGCTAGAGATGAGGGGGGCCCGACCGGGGAGCTGTTTTTT.

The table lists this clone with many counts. CDR3 loop: CASRQGTSGTITDTQYF. DNA of the CDR3: TGTGCCAGCAGACAAGGCACTAGCGGTACTATCACAGATACGCAGTATTTT. The chain joins TRBV3-2 to TRBJ2-3; TRBD2, the D gene given by the table, was not confirmed from the DNA. TRBV3-2 is a listed pseudogene. This CDR3 region has 17 residues.

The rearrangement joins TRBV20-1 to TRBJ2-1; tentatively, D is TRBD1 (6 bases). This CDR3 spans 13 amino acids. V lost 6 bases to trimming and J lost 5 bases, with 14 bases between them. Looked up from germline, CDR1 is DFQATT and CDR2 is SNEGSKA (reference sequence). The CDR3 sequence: CSARGTPHNEQFF. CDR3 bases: TGCAGTGCCCGTGGGACACCCCACAATGAGCAGTTCTTC.